The 9 T cell receptor beta chains presented below share a single source sample, sequenced in a study of T cell changes during pregnancy in multiple sclerosis. Produced via immunoSEQ multiplex PCR; TCRdb's table is partial and in-frame only. This table holds approximately 29,000 clones, 85% to 90% found once. Here the sequenced sample was CD4+ T cells from peripheral blood mononuclear cells, taken in the second trimester of pregnancy. All receptors derive from a female donor with multiple sclerosis, enrolled in a pregnancy study.

This chain links TRBV28 with TRBJ1-2, with 10 bases fitting TRBD1. The length of the CDR3 is 13 residues. V shed 9 bases and J 2 bases; nucleotides not matched to a gene: 3. Per germline, CDR1 MDHEN and CDR2 SYDVKM. CDR3: CARRDRGNYGYTF. The DNA for the CDR3 is TGTGCCAGGAGGGACAGGGGAAACTATGGCTACACCTTC.

This clone is a singleton in its sample. The chain recombines TRBV10-3 with TRBJ1-3, with D uncertain. This CDR3 has 12 residues. Germline loops: CDR1 ENHRY, CDR2 SYGVKD. V gave up 2 bases and J gave up 6 bases, with 5 bases separating them. In nucleotides, the CDR3 is TGTGCCATCAGTGAGCGGGAAAACACCATATATTTT. This gives the protein CAISERENTIYF.

This sequence joins TRBV2 and TRBJ2-5, with a tentative D call TRBD2 (6 bases). The V end lost 1 base, the J end lost 9 bases, and 15 bases lay between the germline ends. The CDR3 is made up of 14 amino acids. Looked up from germline, CDR1 is SNHLY and CDR2 is FYNNEI. CDR3 sequence: CASSEEGRDYPQYF. Written as DNA, the CDR3 is TGTGCCAGCAGTGAAGAAGGGCGGGATTATCCCCAGTACTTC. Complete variable domain (other parts from reference TRBV2 and TRBJ2-5): EPEVTQTPSHQVTQMGQEVILRCVPISNHLYFYWYRQILGQKVEFLVSFYNNEISEKSEIFDDQFSVERPDGSNFTLKIRSTKLEDSAMYFCASSEEGRDYPQYFGPGTRLLVL.

The chain recombines TRBV5-1 with TRBJ2-2; 14 nucleotides match TRBD2. The V and J ends lost 4 bases and 4 bases, in that order; junction bases with no gene match: 3. Germline V gene data show CDR1 as SGHRS and CDR2 as YFSETQ. CDR3 size: 16 residues. CDR3 sequence (DNA): TGCGCCAGCAGCAGCGGGACTAGCGGGGGCACCGGGGAGCTGTTTTTT. It codes for CASSSGTSGGTGELFF.

The chain couples TRBV11-3 to TRBJ2-1; tentative D call: TRBD1 (6 bases). V dropped 4 bases and J dropped 8 bases, with 18 bases sitting between them. This CDR3 spans 15 amino acids. From germline, CDR1 is SGHNT and CDR2 YENEEA. As DNA, the CDR3 is TGTGCCAGCAGCTCAACCGGGTCTGCAGGGGATGAGCAGTTCTTC. It specifies CASSSTGSAGDEQFF.

This clone showed up just a few times. The J gene is TRBJ2-3, the V gene TRBV5-5; possibly TRBD2 for D (5 bases). The CDR3 sequence is 14 residues long. CDR1 and CDR2 from the germline V gene are SGHKS and YYEKEE (reference sequence). Trimming left V 6 bases short and J 4 bases short, with 15 bases between. The CDR3 spells CASIQTTGADTQYF. The DNA for the CDR3 is TGTGCCAGCATCCAAACTACCGGGGCAGATACGCAGTATTTT.

V and J are TRBV19 and TRBJ1-1; no clear D. CDR1 and CDR2 (germline): LNHDA, SQIVND (reference sequence). Trimming removed 7 bases at V and 1 base at J, with 13 bases between. The CDR3 length is 14 residues. The CDR3 region is CASKSSQRNTEAFF. CDR3 DNA: TGTGCCAGTAAATCGTCGCAGCGGAACACTGAAGCTTTCTTT.

In this sample, this clone turned up once. The DNA of the CDR3 is TGTGCCAGCAGCTTAGGAGGGAGAGCCTACAATGAGCAGTTCTTC. Its protein is CASSLGGRAYNEQFF. The chain is built from TRBV7-8 and TRBJ2-1; possible D gene TRBD2, 5 bases. The CDR3 is 15 amino acids. The germline gives CDR1 SGHVS, CDR2 FQNEAQ. The V end lost 1 base, the J end lost 2 bases, and 9 bases lay between the germline ends.

The chain has TRBV29-1 and TRBJ2-3, with a weak D call TRBD1 (6 bases). Germline V CDR1 and CDR2: SQVTM, ANQGSEA. Trimming pared 8 bases from V and 3 bases from J, leaving 12 bases between. CDR3 length equals 12 residues. CDR3 sequence (DNA): TGCAGCTTCGACCAGGGGACAGATACGCAGTATTTT. As protein: CSFDQGTDTQYF.